A selection of T cell receptor beta chains follows, all from one sample in a study of regulatory T cells in long-lasting Graves disease. One entry per CDR3 protein, called by TCRdb with MiXCR from the multiplex PCR reads. The repertoire holds about 540,000 distinct CDR3 sequences, roughly 13% seen once, with roughly 9.7% in the top ten. These data were also reused for a study on T cells in Graves' hyperthyroidism and ophthalmopathy.

The sequenced sample was peripheral blood mononuclear cells (PBMCs), obtained at new diagnosis, from a patient treated with antithyroid drugs. The origin of the receptors is a man younger than 45 with Graves disease. Each CDR3 is given with its conserved first and last residue. The D gene is left open where the match is weak. Not all rows give a size; the values are once, few, many and, for expanded clones, a class.

TRBJ1-5 many 14 TRBV6-1 NA CASSLRKGNQPQHF TGTGCCAGCAGTCTGAGAAAAGGAAATCAGCCCCAGCATTTT
TRBJ2-1 many 16 TRBV6-5 NA CASSYSRDREGDEQFF TGTGCCAGCAGTTACTCGCGAGACAGGGAGGGGGATGAGCAGTTCTTC
TRBJ2-1 few 18 TRBV11-2 TRBD1 CASSLDGIGTGGRSEQFF TGTGCCAGCAGCTTAGACGGTATCGGGACAGGGGGCCGCAGTGAGCAGTTCTTC
TRBJ2-7 many 14 TRBV7-9 NA CASSSWTAAYEQYF TGTGCCAGCAGCTCGTGGACCGCCGCCTACGAGCAGTACTTC
TRBJ2-7 NA 11 TRBV20-1 NA CSARGMDEQYF TGCAGTGCTAGGGGGATGGACGAGCAGTACTTC
TRBJ2-6 many 16 TRBV25-1 TRBD2 CASSEWRGSGANVLTF TGTGCCAGCAGTGAATGGCGGGGGTCTGGGGCCAACGTCCTGACTTTC
TRBJ2-7 many 14 TRBV5-1 TRBD1 CASSLMGQDYEQYF TGCGCCAGCAGCTTGATGGGACAGGACTACGAGCAGTACTTC
TRBJ2-7 many 13 TRBV2 NA CASSTEQGGEQYF TGTGCCAGCAGTACTGAACAGGGAGGCGAGCAGTACTTC
TRBJ2-2 many 14 TRBV11-2 NA CASSLAALTGELFF TGTGCCAGCAGCCTCGCGGCTTTGACCGGGGAGCTGTTTTTT
TRBJ2-3 many 15 TRBV7-9 NA CASSLAGGLRDTQYF TGTGCCAGCAGCTTAGCGGGAGGACTTCGGGATACGCAGTATTTT
TRBJ2-1 NA 20 TRBV20-1 TRBD2 CSALRVETSGSRARLNEQFF TGCAGTGCCCTGAGAGTGGAGACTAGCGGGAGCCGGGCGCGATTGAATGAGCAGTTCTTC
TRBJ2-7 many 13 TRBV11-3 NA CASSLDEAYEQYF TGTGCCAGCAGCTTAGATGAGGCCTACGAGCAGTACTTC
TRBJ1-2 few 13 TRBV10-3 NA CATHTGQGYGYTF TGTGCCACCCATACGGGGCAGGGCTATGGCTACACCTTC
TRBJ2-3 many 15 TRBV28 NA CASNEGRRYTDTQYF TGTGCCAGTAATGAAGGCAGGCGGTACACAGATACGCAGTATTTT
TRBJ2-1 few 14 TRBV19 NA CASSSRRLVNEQFF TGTGCCAGTAGCTCGCGGAGATTAGTCAATGAGCAGTTCTTC
TRBJ1-2 NA 16 TRBV30 NA CAWTRSWAASNYGYTF TGTGCCTGGACTCGGTCTTGGGCAGCCTCTAACTATGGCTACACCTTC
TRBJ2-7 many 15 TRBV11-2 TRBD1 CASSPDRGLFNEQYF TGTGCCAGCAGCCCCGACAGGGGTCTTTTCAACGAGCAGTACTTC
TRBJ2-1 NA 13 TRBV11-2 NA CASSLGYAGEQFF TGTGCCAGCAGCTTAGGATACGCGGGTGAGCAGTTCTTC